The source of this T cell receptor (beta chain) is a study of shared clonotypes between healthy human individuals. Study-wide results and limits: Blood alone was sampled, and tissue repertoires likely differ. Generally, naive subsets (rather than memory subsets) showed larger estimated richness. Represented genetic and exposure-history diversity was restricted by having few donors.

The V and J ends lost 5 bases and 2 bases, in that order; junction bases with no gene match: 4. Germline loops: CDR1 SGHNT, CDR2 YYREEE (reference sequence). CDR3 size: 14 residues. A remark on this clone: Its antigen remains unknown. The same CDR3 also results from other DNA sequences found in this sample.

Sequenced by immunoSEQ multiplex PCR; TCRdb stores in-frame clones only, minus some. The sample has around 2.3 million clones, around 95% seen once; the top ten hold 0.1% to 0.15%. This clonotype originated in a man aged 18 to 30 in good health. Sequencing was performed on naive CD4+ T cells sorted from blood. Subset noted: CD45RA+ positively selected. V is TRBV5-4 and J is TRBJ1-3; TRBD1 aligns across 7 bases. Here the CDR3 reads CASSPDRAGNTIYF. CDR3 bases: TGTGCCAGCAGTCCTGACAGGGCTGGAAACACCATATATTTT.